Each of the 2 T cell receptor beta chains below was sequenced from the same sample in a study of ipilimumab plus nivolumab after autologous stem cell transplantation. Produced via immunoSEQ multiplex PCR; TCRdb's table is partial and in-frame only. The sample consists of about 13,000 clones, around 73% of them appearing once. Material: PBMCs, obtained in a trial of ipilimumab plus nivolumab as post-transplant consolidation. Every receptor here comes from a male donor with diffuse large B-cell lymphoma.

This chain uses TRBV7-6 with TRBJ1-1, with 12 positions matching TRBD1. This CDR3 is built from 16 residues. CDR1 and CDR2 from the germline V gene are SGHVS and FNYEAQ. V gave up 3 bases and J gave up 3 bases; unmatched junction bases: 5. In DNA form, the CDR3 reads TGTGCCAGCAGCTTGGGACAGGGGGCTGGGTACACTGAAGCTTTCTTT. Protein: CASSLGQGAGYTEAFF.

J is TRBJ1-1 and V is TRBV19; tentatively, D is TRBD1 (5 bases). CDR3 size: 13 residues. Trimming removed 5 bases at V and 11 bases at J, with 18 bases between. The germline V gene encodes CDR1 LNHDA and CDR2 SQIVND (reference sequence). For the CDR3, the DNA is TGTGCCAGTAGTTGGGCGGCGGGGGACGGGGCTTTCTTT. Amino acid sequence: CASSWAAGDGAFF.